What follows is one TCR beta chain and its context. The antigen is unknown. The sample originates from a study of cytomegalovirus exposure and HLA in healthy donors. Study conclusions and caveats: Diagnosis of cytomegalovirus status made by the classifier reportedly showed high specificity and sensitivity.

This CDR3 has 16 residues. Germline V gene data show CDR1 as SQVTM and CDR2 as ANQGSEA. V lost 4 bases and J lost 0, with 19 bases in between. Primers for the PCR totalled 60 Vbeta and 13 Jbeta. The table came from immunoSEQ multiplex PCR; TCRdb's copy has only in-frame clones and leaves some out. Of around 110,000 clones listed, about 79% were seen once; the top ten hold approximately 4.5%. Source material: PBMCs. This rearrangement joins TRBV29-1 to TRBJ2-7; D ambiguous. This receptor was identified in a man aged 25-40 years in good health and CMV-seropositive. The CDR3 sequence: CSVVGGRSESSYEQYF. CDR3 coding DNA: TGCAGCGTTGTTGGTGGCAGATCCGAAAGCTCCTACGAGCAGTACTTC.